Shown below are 24 T cell receptor beta chains from a single sample sequenced in a study of neoadjuvant nivolumab and ipilimumab in lung cancer. Method: immunoSEQ multiplex PCR; TCRdb's copy keeps in-frame clones and lacks some. The data contain 25,000 to 35,000 clones, less than 95% of them singletons. The sequencing here drew on peripheral blood, taken after neoadjuvant nivolumab, alone or with ipilimumab, at or shortly before surgery. Receptors originate from an adult with non-small cell lung cancer.

J is TRBJ1-2 and V is TRBV2; D call uncertain. The germline gives CDR1 SNHLY, CDR2 FYNNEI. V was clipped by 6 bases and J by 2 bases, with 10 bases between them. The CDR3 covers 13 residues. CDR3 sequence reads: CASRDGSNYGYTF. The CDR3 DNA reads as TGTGCCAGCAGGGATGGGAGCAACTATGGCTACACCTTC. Full variable domain (rest looked up from reference TRBV2 and TRBJ1-2): EPEVTQTPSHQVTQMGQEVILRCVPISNHLYFYWYRQILGQKVEFLVSFYNNEISEKSEIFDDQFSVERPDGSNFTLKIRSTKLEDSAMYFCASRDGSNYGYTFGSGTRLTVV.

This clone was found once. The V gene is TRBV5-1, the J gene TRBJ2-7; 10 bases are shared with TRBD1. This CDR3 has 16 residues. Per germline, CDR1 SGHRS and CDR2 YFSETQ. V gave up 7 bases and J gave up 7 bases; unmatched junction bases: 17. CDR3 loop: CASATGGIRQGAEQYF. DNA of the CDR3: TGCGCCAGCGCGACGGGGGGGATTCGACAGGGGGCAGAGCAGTACTTC. The full variable domain, its missing parts supplied by reference TRBV5-1 and TRBJ2-7, is KAGVTQTPRYLIKTRGQQVTLSCSPISGHRSVSWYQQTPGQGLQFLFEYFSETQRNKGNFPGRFSGRQFSNSRSEMNVSTLELGDSALYLCASATGGIRQGAEQYFGPGTRLTVT.

The J gene is TRBJ1-4, the V gene TRBV5-1, with D possibly TRBD1 on 6 matching bases. The CDR3 extends over 15 amino acids. The V end lost 0 bases, the J end lost 4 bases, and 10 bases lay between the germline ends. Germline V gene data show CDR1 as SGHRS and CDR2 as YFSETQ. The CDR3 is CASSLGPGDNEKLFF. CDR3 coding DNA: TGCGCCAGCAGCTTGGGGCCAGGGGATAATGAAAAACTGTTTTTT.

This chain uses TRBV28 with TRBJ1-2; maybe TRBD1 (5 bases). Germline V lookup: CDR1 MDHEN, CDR2 SYDVKM. This CDR3 contains 14 residues. Between the trimmed V and J ends, which lost 4 bases and 2 bases, there was a span of 11 bases. The CDR3 DNA sequence: TGTGCCAGCAGTTCCTCAGACAGAAACTATGGCTACACCTTC. Its protein is CASSSSDRNYGYTF.

The chain is built from TRBV27 and TRBJ1-6; D not resolved. Trimming stripped 5 bases from V and 3 bases from J, with 8 bases between. The CDR3 is 14 amino acids. CDR1 is MNHEY and CDR2 is SMNVEV in the germline V gene (reference sequence). Here the CDR3 DNA reads TGTGCCAGCAGTCCCCGGGGCTATAATTCACCCCTCCACTTT. This translates into CASSPRGYNSPLHF.

The V call is TRBV6-1, the J call TRBJ1-2; D unclear. The CDR3 contains 15 residues. Trimming removed 7 bases at V and 7 bases at J, with 22 bases between. Per the germline V gene, CDR1 is MNHNS and CDR2 is SASEGT. The CDR3 sequence: CASTPGGVSARGYTF. The CDR3 DNA reads as TGTGCCAGCACCCCAGGCGGGGTCAGTGCGCGTGGCTACACCTTC.

This chain joins TRBV2 and TRBJ2-2, with no clear D. V lost 5 bases and J 2 bases, leaving 9 bases between the germline ends. The CDR3 runs to 14 residues. The V gene's germline CDR1 is SNHLY and CDR2 FYNNEI. The CDR3 nucleotides are TGTGCCAGCAGTCTGGCATCTAACACCGGGGAGCTGTTTTTT. It specifies CASSLASNTGELFF.

The chain combines TRBV6-5 with TRBJ2-2; D is uncertain. The germline V gene encodes CDR1 MNHEY and CDR2 SVGAGI. The CDR3 totals 15 residues. V shed 7 bases and J shed 0 bases, with 12 bases lying between them. The CDR3 sequence: CASTLRRPNTGELFF. As DNA, the CDR3 is TGTGCCAGCACCTTACGTAGACCGAACACCGGGGAGCTGTTTTTT.

The chain links TRBV18 to TRBJ1-1, with D possibly matching TRBD1 (5 bases). The V gene lost 1 base and the J gene lost 4 bases, with 10 bases spanning the gap. CDR3 size: 14 residues. Germline V gives CDR1 KGHSH, CDR2 LQKENI. The CDR3: CASSPLGAFTEAFF. The CDR3 DNA reads as TGTGCCAGCTCACCACTAGGGGCTTTCACTGAAGCTTTCTTT.

The chain is built from TRBV5-4 and TRBJ2-7; 8 bases are a match to TRBD1. V trimming: 0 bases; J trimming: 4 bases; junction bases outside the gene matches: 9. The CDR3 runs to 16 residues. Germline assignment: CDR1 SGHNT and CDR2 YYREEE (reference sequence). CDR3 sequence reads: CASSLALGQEDYEQYF. CDR3 sequence (DNA): TGTGCCAGCAGCTTGGCCTTGGGACAGGAAGATTACGAGCAGTACTTC. The variable domain in full, completed from reference TRBV5-4 and TRBJ2-7, reads ETGVTQSPTHLIKTRGQQVTLRCSSQSGHNTVSWYQQALGQGPQFIFQYYREEENGRGNFPPRFSGLQFPNYSSELNVNALELDDSALYLCASSLALGQEDYEQYFGPGTRLTVT.

CDR3 in amino acids: CASSSDIAYEQYF. The CDR3 DNA sequence: TGTGCCAGCAGCTCTGACATCGCCTACGAGCAGTACTTC. The rearrangement uses TRBV5-6 and TRBJ2-7; no definite D call. CDR1 and CDR2 from the germline V gene are SGHDT and YYEEEE. This CDR3 is built from 13 residues. Trimming removed 3 bases from V and 2 bases from J, with 9 bases in between.

The chain couples TRBV29-1 to TRBJ2-5; 7 nucleotides agree with TRBD2. The V and J ends lost 3 bases and 4 bases, in that order; junction bases with no gene match: 5. The CDR3 loop spans 13 amino acids. Germline assignment: CDR1 SQVTM and CDR2 ANQGSEA. CDR3 sequence: CSVEAGEGETQYF. For the CDR3, the DNA is TGCAGCGTTGAGGCCGGGGAGGGAGAGACCCAGTACTTC. The full variable domain, completed using reference TRBV29-1 and TRBJ2-5, is SAVISQKPSRDICQRGTSLTIQCQVDSQVTMMFWYRQQPGQSLTLIATANQGSEATYESGFVIDKFPISRPNLTFSTLTVSNMSPEDSSIYLCSVEAGEGETQYFGPGTRLLVL.

This rearrangement joins TRBV25-1 to TRBJ2-7; 7 bases agree with TRBD2. CDR3 size: 15 residues. Germline trimming cut 1 base from V and 3 bases from J; bases unmatched to any gene: 6. The V gene's germline CDR1 is MGHDK and CDR2 SYGVNS. CDR3 in DNA: TGTGCCAGCAGTGAATGGGGGGGGGACGTCTACGAGCAGTACTTC. Translation: CASSEWGGDVYEQYF.

V usage is TRBV29-1 and J usage is TRBJ2-1; 12 bases are a match to TRBD2. This CDR3 has 15 amino acids. With V trimmed by 4 bases and J by 9 bases, 10 bases remained unmatched. The germline CDR1 and CDR2 sequences are SQVTM and ANQGSEA. The CDR3 DNA follows: TGCAGCGTTGTCCGTCTAGCGGGGGGGCCGGGTGAGCAGTTCTTC. It yields the protein CSVVRLAGGPGEQFF.

The gene calls are TRBV5-1 and TRBJ1-6; 8 bases agree with TRBD1. The length of the CDR3 is 17 residues. With V trimmed by 0 bases and J by 8 bases, 10 bases remained unmatched. Germline loops: CDR1 SGHRS, CDR2 YFSETQ. The CDR3 region has the DNA TGCGCCAGCAGCTTGGGGGGGACAGGTCGCGCTCATTCACCCCTCCACTTT. Amino acid sequence: CASSLGGTGRAHSPLHF.

The chain has TRBV5-5 and TRBJ1-1; 11 bases are shared with TRBD1. CDR1 and CDR2 (germline): SGHKS, YYEKEE (reference sequence). This CDR3 spans 16 amino acids. V was pared by 4 bases and J by 5 bases, with 10 bases of the junction left unmatched. The CDR3 region has the DNA TGTGCCAGCAGCAAGGGACAGGGGGTACGAGAAACTGAAGCTTTCTTT. Translated, it gives CASSKGQGVRETEAFF.

The V and J genes are TRBV25-1 and TRBJ1-2; tentatively, D is TRBD1 (6 bases). The CDR3 is 16 residues long. Looked up from germline, CDR1 is MGHDK and CDR2 is SYGVNS. The ends were cut back, 0 bases at V and 4 bases at J, with 15 bases in the middle. CDR3 nucleotides: TGTGCCAGCAGTGAATATGTAGGGGGTCTTCTCTATGGCTACACCTTC. Protein sequence: CASSEYVGGLLYGYTF.

The DNA of the CDR3 is TGCGCCAGCAGCTTGGCCTCAGGGGGCTTGGTCACTGAAGCTTTCTTT. The encoded protein is CASSLASGGLVTEAFF. This chain uses TRBV5-1 with TRBJ1-1, with TRBD1 matching 8 bases. CDR3 length equals 16 residues. CDR1 is SGHRS, CDR2 YFSETQ, per germline. The J segment lost 4 bases and the V segment lost 0 bases, leaving 8 bases of the junction unmatched.

The gene calls are TRBV29-1 and TRBJ1-5; D might be TRBD1 (5 bases). This CDR3 is 15 amino acids long. The germline V gene encodes CDR1 SQVTM and CDR2 ANQGSEA. Trimming stripped 2 bases from V and 5 bases from J, with 16 bases between. The CDR3 DNA follows: TGCAGCGTTGAACCTATCGGGACGCTCGATCAGCCCCAGCATTTT. Its translation is CSVEPIGTLDQPQHF.

The chain is built from TRBV18 and TRBJ1-5; TRBD1 is a possible D gene (5 bases). V lost 3 bases, J lost 3 bases, and 15 bases lay in between. Germline V lookup: CDR1 KGHSH, CDR2 LQKENI. This CDR3 comprises 16 residues. CDR3 protein: CASSPVGPQINQPQHF. The CDR3 DNA reads TGTGCCAGCTCACCCGTGGGACCCCAGATCAATCAGCCCCAGCATTTT. The full variable domain, with the rest looked up from reference TRBV18 and TRBJ1-5, is NAGVMQNPRHLVRRRGQEARLRCSPMKGHSHVYWYRQLPEEGLKFMVYLQKENIIDESGMPKERFSAEFPKEGPSILRIQQVVRGDSAAYFCASSPVGPQINQPQHFGDGTRLSIL.

In its sample, this clone was seen a few times. The V call is TRBV4-2, the J call TRBJ1-1, with D possibly TRBD1 on 6 matching bases. This CDR3 spans 17 amino acids. The V and J ends lost 3 bases and 0 bases respectively, with 17 bases between them. Germline CDR1 reads LGHNA; CDR2 reads YNFKEQ. CDR3 in DNA: TGTGCCAGCAGCCACATCCGGGACACCTTCATGAACACTGAAGCTTTCTTT. Its protein is CASSHIRDTFMNTEAFF.

This clone was seen only a few times. The CDR3 nucleotides read TGTGCCAGCAGCCCAGGAGGGTATGGCACTGAAGCTTTCTTT. This sequence encodes CASSPGGYGTEAFF. The gene calls are TRBV7-8 and TRBJ1-1, with D uncertain. The CDR3 is made up of 14 amino acids. Germline assignment: CDR1 SGHVS and CDR2 FQNEAQ. The germline V and J ends were trimmed by 5 bases and 4 bases, with 14 bases remaining between them.

This rearrangement joins TRBV6-1 to TRBJ1-1; TRBD1 matches 7 bases. Unmatched junction bases numbered 8, after V lost 8 bases and J lost 2 bases. Germline V gene sequence: CDR1 MNHNS, CDR2 SASEGT. The CDR3 has 14 residues. CDR3 bases: TGTGCCAGCTTACCCCGGACAGGAAACACTGAAGCTTTCTTT. It translates to CASLPRTGNTEAFF.

CDR3: CASSESGREWDYEQYF. Written as DNA, the CDR3 is TGCGCCAGCAGTGAGTCGGGCAGGGAATGGGACTACGAGCAGTACTTC. The chain uses TRBV10-2 and TRBJ2-7; maybe TRBD1 (5 bases). The length of the CDR3 is 16 residues. Between the trimmed V and J ends, which lost 0 bases and 3 bases, there was a span of 15 bases. Germline V gives CDR1 WSHSY, CDR2 SAAADI.